Listed here are 4 T cell receptor beta chains from one sample, sequenced in a study of blood T cell repertoires in COVID-19. Profiling relied on immunoSEQ multiplex PCR, and the TCRdb table lists in-frame clones only, not all of them. The data show 70,000 or so clones, with around 87% seen just once and 3.5% to 5% held by the top ten. Sequenced input: peripheral blood. These receptors all stem from a man between 65 and 79 years old with active COVID-19.

The rearrangement links TRBV7-2 to TRBJ2-2; 9 bases map to TRBD1. The V gene's germline CDR1 is SGHTA and CDR2 FQGNSA. The CDR3 is made up of 16 amino acids. V trimming: 5 bases; J trimming: 2 bases; junction bases outside the gene matches: 6. The CDR3 loop reads CASSATTGGNTGELFF. The CDR3 DNA sequence: TGTGCCAGCAGCGCTACGACAGGGGGAAACACCGGGGAGCTGTTTTTT.

The chain is built from TRBV3-1 (or the pseudogene TRBV3-2) and TRBJ2-1, with 7 positions matching TRBD2. This CDR3 has 13 amino acids. V gave up 4 bases and J gave up 10 bases; unmatched junction bases: 7. In germline, CDR1 is LGHDT, CDR2 YNNKEL (reference sequence). As DNA, the CDR3 is TGTGCCAGCAGCCCCCGCCGGCGGGGGGAGCAGTTCTTC. This encodes CASSPRRRGEQFF.

The rearrangement links TRBV7-9 to TRBJ2-3; D possibly corresponds to TRBD2 (6 bases). Trimming removed 8 bases from V and 8 bases from J, with 26 bases in between. CDR3 size: 16 residues. CDR1 SEHNR and CDR2 FQNEAQ come from the germline V gene (reference sequence). CDR3: CASAEGLAEPGGTQYF. DNA of the CDR3: TGTGCCAGCGCCGAGGGGCTAGCCGAACCCGGGGGTACGCAGTATTTT.

This sequence joins TRBV18 and TRBJ1-1, with 7 bases fitting TRBD1. Looked up from germline, CDR1 is KGHSH and CDR2 is LQKENI. J was trimmed by 7 bases and V by 3 bases; bases with no gene match: 8. This CDR3 is 14 amino acids long. The DNA for the CDR3 is TGTGCCAGCTCACCCGGGACAGCCAGACATGAAGCTTTCTTT. Protein sequence: CASSPGTARHEAFF.